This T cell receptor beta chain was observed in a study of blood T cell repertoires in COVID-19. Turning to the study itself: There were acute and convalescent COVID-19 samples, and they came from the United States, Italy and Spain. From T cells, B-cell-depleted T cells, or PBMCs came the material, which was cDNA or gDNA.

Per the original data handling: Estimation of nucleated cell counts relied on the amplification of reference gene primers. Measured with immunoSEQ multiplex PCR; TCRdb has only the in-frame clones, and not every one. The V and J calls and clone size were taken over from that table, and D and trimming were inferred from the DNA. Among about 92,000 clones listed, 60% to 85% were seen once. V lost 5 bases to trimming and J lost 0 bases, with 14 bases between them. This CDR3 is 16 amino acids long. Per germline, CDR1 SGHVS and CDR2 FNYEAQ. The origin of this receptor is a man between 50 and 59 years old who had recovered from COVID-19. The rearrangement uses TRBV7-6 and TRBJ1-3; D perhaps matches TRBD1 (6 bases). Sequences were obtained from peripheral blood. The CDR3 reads CASSPTGGLSGNTIYF. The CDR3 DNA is TGTGCCAGCAGCCCGACGGGGGGGCTCTCTGGAAACACCATATATTTT.